The 21 T cell receptor beta chains listed next were all sequenced from one sample in a study of T cells in localized non-small cell lung cancer. Profiled with immunoSEQ multiplex PCR; TCRdb holds only in-frame clones, not every one. The sample lists about 11,000 clones, about 83% occurring once. The starting material was peripheral blood, obtained before any cancer treatment. Every receptor here comes from a male donor at least 60 years old with stage I lung adenocarcinoma.

The chain recombines TRBV30 with TRBJ2-1; 8 bases agree with TRBD2. V gave up 0 bases and J gave up 9 bases; unmatched junction bases: 13. The germline V gene encodes CDR1 GTSNPN and CDR2 SVGIG (reference sequence). The CDR3 spans 16 residues. The CDR3 spells CAWSVLRRGALGEQFF. CDR3 bases: TGTGCCTGGAGTGTACTCCGGCGGGGGGCTCTTGGTGAGCAGTTCTTC.

The chain recombines TRBV7-2 with TRBJ2-1; TRBD2 agrees at 7 bases. This CDR3 comprises 17 residues. The V and J ends lost 5 bases and 7 bases, in that order; junction bases with no gene match: 17. Germline lookup yields CDR1 SGHTA and CDR2 FQGNSA. CDR3 amino acids: CASSPQSGVGFYNEQFF. The CDR3 DNA is TGTGCCAGCAGCCCACAAAGCGGGGTGGGTTTTTATAATGAGCAGTTCTTC.

The CDR3 region is CASSLGDRDSPLHF. The CDR3 bases are TGCGCCAGCAGCTTGGGGGACAGGGATTCACCCCTCCACTTT. This chain uses TRBV5-1 with TRBJ1-6; 9 bases map to TRBD1. The CDR3 consists of 14 residues. Germline values: CDR1 SGHRS, CDR2 YFSETQ. The V gene end was trimmed by 0 bases and the J gene end by 8 bases; junction bases not matched to a gene: 0.

The chain links TRBV30 to TRBJ2-3, with D possibly TRBD1 on 6 matching bases. CDR1 is GTSNPN and CDR2 is SVGIG in the germline V gene (reference sequence). Trimming took 3 bases from V and 1 from J, leaving 14 bases between them. The CDR3 contains 15 residues. Here the CDR3 reads CAWSAEGQRTDTQYF. The CDR3, as DNA: TGTGCCTGGAGCGCCGAAGGACAGCGCACAGATACGCAGTATTTT.

The genes are TRBV28 and TRBJ1-2; 12 nucleotides match TRBD1. CDR3 length: 17 amino acids. J was trimmed by 4 bases and V by 5 bases; bases with no gene match: 11. The germline gives CDR1 MDHEN, CDR2 SYDVKM. This CDR3 is CASSPPGQGAVSYGYTF. The CDR3 region has the DNA TGTGCCAGCAGTCCTCCGGGACAGGGGGCCGTGAGCTATGGCTACACCTTC.

The chain recombines TRBV10-3 with TRBJ1-1; no definite D call. The V gene's germline CDR1 is ENHRY and CDR2 SYGVKD. This CDR3 spans 13 amino acids. Deletions cut 4 bases from V and 5 bases from J, with 11 bases between. The CDR3 sequence: CAISARERTEAFF. The CDR3 bases are TGTGCCATCAGTGCCCGGGAGCGGACTGAAGCTTTCTTT.

The chain's CDR3 is CASSMQGSIYEQYF. CDR3 bases: TGTGCCAGCAGCATGCAGGGCTCAATCTACGAGCAGTACTTC. This chain joins TRBV11-2 and TRBJ2-7; D perhaps matches TRBD1 (5 bases). In germline, CDR1 is SGHAT, CDR2 FQNNGV. The CDR3 sequence is 14 residues long. The V and J ends lost 5 bases and 3 bases respectively, with 14 bases between them.

The chain recombines TRBV5-1 with TRBJ2-1; 9 bases map to TRBD1. CDR3 length: 15 residues. The germline CDR1 and CDR2 sequences are SGHRS and YFSETQ. Germline trimming cut 3 bases from V and 7 bases from J; bases unmatched to any gene: 8. In DNA, the CDR3 is TGCGCCAGCAGCTCTCCGGGACAGGGAGGGAATGAGCAGTTCTTC. Amino acid sequence: CASSSPGQGGNEQFF.

This chain connects TRBV29-1 to TRBJ2-2; 9 nucleotides line up with TRBD1. V lost 3 bases, J lost 6 bases, and 5 bases stayed unmatched. Germline assignment: CDR1 SQVTM and CDR2 ANQGSEA. This CDR3 region has 14 residues. In DNA, the CDR3 is TGCAGCGTTGACGACAGGGGGGCGGCCGGGGAGCTGTTTTTT. Amino acid sequence: CSVDDRGAAGELFF.

The chain combines TRBV2 with TRBJ2-7; D might be TRBD1 or TRBD2, each matching 5 bases. The CDR3 totals 14 residues. Germline values: CDR1 SNHLY, CDR2 FYNNEI. The V end lost 2 bases, the J end lost 7 bases, and 15 bases lay between the germline ends. CDR3 residues: CASSEKGKRREQYF. The DNA of the CDR3 is TGTGCCAGCAGTGAAAAGGGGAAGCGGAGAGAGCAGTACTTC. Drawing the rest from reference TRBV2 and TRBJ2-7, the complete variable domain is EPEVTQTPSHQVTQMGQEVILRCVPISNHLYFYWYRQILGQKVEFLVSFYNNEISEKSEIFDDQFSVERPDGSNFTLKIRSTKLEDSAMYFCASSEKGKRREQYFGPGTRLTVT.

The chain couples TRBV7-9 to TRBJ1-5; D gene ambiguous. The CDR3 consists of 12 residues. Trimming cost V 5 bases and J 5 bases, with 7 bases left between them. CDR1 SEHNR and CDR2 FQNEAQ come from the germline V gene (reference sequence). CDR3 in amino acids: CASSQQDQPQHF. CDR3 bases: TGTGCCAGCAGCCAGCAGGATCAGCCCCAGCATTTT.

This chain connects TRBV28 to TRBJ2-3, with 10 positions matching TRBD1. Per the germline V gene, CDR1 is MDHEN and CDR2 is SYDVKM. The CDR3 is 17 residues long. V lost 4 bases, J lost 4 bases, and 11 bases stayed unmatched. CDR3 in DNA: TGTGCCAGCAGTTCACCAAACCGGGACAGGGGCGCAGATACGCAGTATTTT. Translated, it gives CASSSPNRDRGADTQYF.

The CDR3 DNA reads TGCGCCAGCAGCTTGGCAGGTGGAAACACCATATATTTT. Its translation is CASSLAGGNTIYF. V is TRBV5-1 and J is TRBJ1-3; no clear D. CDR3 length: 13 residues. The V gene's germline CDR1 is SGHRS and CDR2 YFSETQ. The germline V and J ends were trimmed by 0 bases and 3 bases, with 4 bases remaining between them.

The genes are TRBV7-2 and TRBJ1-2; 9 bases line up with TRBD1. V was clipped by 1 base and J by 8 bases; unmatched bases: 2. The CDR3 spans 13 residues. Germline-derived CDR1 and CDR2 are SGHTA and FQGNSA. The CDR3 sequence is CASSLGQGEGYTF. CDR3 coding DNA: TGTGCCAGCAGCTTAGGACAGGGGGAAGGCTACACCTTC.

The chain links TRBV19 to TRBJ1-4; maybe TRBD1 (6 bases). Germline CDR1 and CDR2: LNHDA and SQIVND (reference sequence). This CDR3 comprises 15 residues. Trimming shortened V by 3 bases and J by 7 bases, and 15 bases separated the two germline ends. CDR3 amino acids: CASSISGGLGEKLFF. The CDR3 DNA follows: TGTGCCAGTAGTATCTCCGGGGGGCTAGGTGAAAAACTGTTTTTT. Supplemented by reference TRBV19 and TRBJ1-4, the full variable domain reads DGGITQSPKYLFRKEGQNVTLSCEQNLNHDAMYWYRQDPGQGLRLIYYSQIVNDFQKGDIAEGYSVSREKKESFPLTVTSAQKNPTAFYLCASSISGGLGEKLFFGSGTQLSVL.

The J gene is TRBJ2-7, the V gene TRBV2; no clear D. The germline CDR1 and CDR2 sequences are SNHLY and FYNNEI. V gave up 0 bases and J gave up 1 base, with 7 bases separating them. This CDR3 is 14 amino acids long. DNA for the CDR3: TGTGCCAGCAGTGAAGCGCGGAGTTCCTACGAGCAGTACTTC. This sequence encodes CASSEARSSYEQYF.

The chain's CDR3 is CASSPEAGAYNEQFF. As DNA, the CDR3 is TGTGCCAGCTCTCCAGAGGCGGGGGCGTACAATGAGCAGTTCTTC. The chain combines TRBV18 with TRBJ2-1, with D possibly matching TRBD2 (7 bases). This CDR3 contains 15 residues. Germline V gene lookup returns CDR1 KGHSH and CDR2 LQKENI. Deletions cut 6 bases from V and 4 bases from J, with 16 bases between.

The rearrangement joins TRBV7-9 to TRBJ2-5; the match to TRBD2 covers 8 bases. The CDR3 is 16 amino acids. The V segment lost 1 base and the J segment 2 bases; nucleotides outside the gene matches: 6. Germline V gene sequence: CDR1 SEHNR, CDR2 FQNEAQ (reference sequence). The CDR3 spells CASSLGRGVLQETQYF. As DNA, the CDR3 is TGTGCCAGCAGCTTAGGGCGGGGGGTCCTACAAGAGACCCAGTACTTC.

V usage is TRBV4-3 and J usage is TRBJ2-7; 10 nucleotides agree with TRBD1. The J segment lost 4 bases and the V segment lost 3 bases, leaving 12 bases of the junction unmatched. The CDR3 extends over 17 amino acids. Germline V gene data show CDR1 as LGHNA and CDR2 as YSLEER. CDR3 protein: CASSQRLGQGGRYEQYF. In DNA form, the CDR3 reads TGCGCCAGCAGCCAGCGCCTCGGACAGGGGGGAAGGTACGAGCAGTACTTC.

This clone was seen a few times. CDR3 DNA sequence: TGTGCCAGCAGCCCCGCCGGGACAGGGTCCTACAATGAGCAGTTCTTC. Translated: CASSPAGTGSYNEQFF. The chain links TRBV11-2 to TRBJ2-1; 9 bases are shared with TRBD1. Germline V gives CDR1 SGHAT, CDR2 FQNNGV. CDR3 length equals 16 residues. Trimming at V came to 5 bases and at J to 1 base, leaving 6 bases not matched to a gene.

V is TRBV29-1 and J is TRBJ2-1; D may be TRBD1 (6 bases). This CDR3 is built from 14 residues. Germline assignment: CDR1 SQVTM and CDR2 ANQGSEA. Trimming removed 6 bases from V and 5 bases from J, with 17 bases in between. The CDR3 loop is CSVDKGQNHNEQFF. CDR3 sequence (DNA): TGCAGCGTAGACAAAGGACAGAACCACAATGAGCAGTTCTTC.